The 9 T cell receptor beta chains presented below share a single source sample, sequenced in a study of cytomegalovirus exposure and HLA in healthy donors. Data came from immunoSEQ multiplex PCR; TCRdb stores just in-frame clones and leaves some out. The repertoire holds under 200,000 clones, roughly 84% seen once, with under 7.5% in the top ten. The source material was PBMCs. The receptors originated from a man aged 18 to 30 in good health and CMV-seropositive.

The V gene is TRBV9, the J gene TRBJ1-4, with TRBD1 identical over 10 bases. J was trimmed by 5 bases and V by 8 bases; bases with no gene match: 0. This CDR3 has 12 residues. Germline CDR1 SGDLS, CDR2 YYNGEE. The CDR3 sequence is CARGQGNEKLFF. DNA for the CDR3: TGTGCCAGGGGACAGGGGAATGAAAAACTGTTTTTT.

The rearrangement uses TRBV28 and TRBJ1-5, with D unresolved. In germline, CDR1 is MDHEN, CDR2 SYDVKM. The length of the CDR3 is 13 residues. Trimming took off 6 bases at V and 0 bases at J, with 6 bases between the two ends. The CDR3 protein is CASSRDSNQPQHF. The DNA for the CDR3 is TGTGCCAGCAGCCGGGATAGCAATCAGCCCCAGCATTTT.

This clone was recorded only once. The chain is built from TRBV27 and TRBJ2-7; D is uncertain. Germline V gene sequence: CDR1 MNHEY, CDR2 SMNVEV (reference sequence). The CDR3 sequence is 14 residues long. V was trimmed by 5 bases and J by 2 bases, leaving 13 bases between them. The CDR3 bases are TGTGCCAGCAGTCCCACGACACCTCCCTACGAGCAGTACTTC. As protein: CASSPTTPPYEQYF.

The chain has TRBV19 and TRBJ1-5; D is unresolved. Germline V CDR1 and CDR2: LNHDA, SQIVND (reference sequence). Trimming removed 5 bases at V and 6 bases at J, with 11 bases between. The CDR3 runs to 13 residues. CDR3 nucleotides: TGTGCCAGTAGTCCGGGTACGGGTCAGCCCCAGCATTTT. Protein: CASSPGTGQPQHF.

On this clone: Additional DNA sequences in this sample encode the identical CDR3. For the CDR3, the DNA is TGTGCCAGCTCTCTGGAGTACGGCCCCTACGAGCAGTACTTC. It translates to CASSLEYGPYEQYF. V and J are TRBV18 and TRBJ2-7; no clear D. The CDR3 has 14 amino acids. The germline CDR1 and CDR2 sequences are KGHSH and LQKENI. Deletions cut 6 bases from V and 2 bases from J, with 14 bases between.

The chain is built from TRBV7-8 and TRBJ2-1; TRBD2 might be the D (6 bases). From germline, CDR1 is SGHVS and CDR2 FQNEAQ. Trimming left V 5 bases short and J 12 bases short, with 17 bases between. The CDR3 covers 13 residues. The CDR3 is CASSTDLGLGQFF. CDR3 nucleotide sequence: TGTGCCAGCAGCACCGATCTGGGACTCGGGCAGTTCTTC.

This clone appeared a single time. This chain connects TRBV29-1 to TRBJ2-1; the D gene is possibly TRBD2 (5 bases). The length of the CDR3 is 14 residues. The germline V gene has CDR1 SQVTM and CDR2 ANQGSEA. Trimming removed 6 bases from V and 7 bases from J, with 19 bases in between. The CDR3 coding sequence is TGCAGCGTCGCCCCTCGAGGGCCCGGGAATGAGCAGTTCTTC. Translation: CSVAPRGPGNEQFF.

The chain couples TRBV6-6 to TRBJ1-5; maybe TRBD1 (5 bases). The germline V and J ends were trimmed by 4 bases and 7 bases, with 17 bases remaining between them. The CDR3 contains 15 residues. Germline V gives CDR1 MNHNY, CDR2 SVGAGI (reference sequence). This chain's CDR3 is CASSSNQGGIQPQHF. The CDR3 region has the DNA TGTGCCAGCAGTTCGAATCAGGGAGGCATCCAGCCCCAGCATTTT.

A few counts support this clone. This chain joins TRBV6-1 and TRBJ1-1; 7 bases agree with TRBD1. V lost 3 bases, J lost 1 base, and 5 bases stayed unmatched. This CDR3 has 15 residues. CDR1 MNHNS and CDR2 SASEGT come from the germline V gene. This CDR3 is CASSETGLGNTEAFF. The CDR3 nucleotides are TGTGCCAGCAGTGAGACAGGGTTGGGGAACACTGAAGCTTTCTTT.